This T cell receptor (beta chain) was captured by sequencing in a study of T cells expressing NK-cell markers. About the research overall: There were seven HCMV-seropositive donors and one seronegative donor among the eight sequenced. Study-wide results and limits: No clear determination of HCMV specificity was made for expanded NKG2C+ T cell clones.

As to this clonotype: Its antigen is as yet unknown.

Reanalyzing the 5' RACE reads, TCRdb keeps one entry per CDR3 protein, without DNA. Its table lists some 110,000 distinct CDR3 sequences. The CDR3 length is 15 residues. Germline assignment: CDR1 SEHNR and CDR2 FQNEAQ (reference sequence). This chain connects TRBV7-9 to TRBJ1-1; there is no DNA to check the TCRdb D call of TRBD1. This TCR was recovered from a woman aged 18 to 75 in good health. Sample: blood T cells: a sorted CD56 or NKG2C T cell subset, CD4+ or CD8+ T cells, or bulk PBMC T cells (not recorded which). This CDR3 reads CASSPRDRINTEAFF. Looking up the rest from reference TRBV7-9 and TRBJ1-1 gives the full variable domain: DTGVSQNPRHKITKRGQNVTFRCDPISEHNRLYWYRQTLGQGPEFLTYFQNEAQLEKSRLLSDRFSAERPKGSFSTLEIQRTEQGDSAMYLCASSPRDRINTEAFFGQGTRLTVV.